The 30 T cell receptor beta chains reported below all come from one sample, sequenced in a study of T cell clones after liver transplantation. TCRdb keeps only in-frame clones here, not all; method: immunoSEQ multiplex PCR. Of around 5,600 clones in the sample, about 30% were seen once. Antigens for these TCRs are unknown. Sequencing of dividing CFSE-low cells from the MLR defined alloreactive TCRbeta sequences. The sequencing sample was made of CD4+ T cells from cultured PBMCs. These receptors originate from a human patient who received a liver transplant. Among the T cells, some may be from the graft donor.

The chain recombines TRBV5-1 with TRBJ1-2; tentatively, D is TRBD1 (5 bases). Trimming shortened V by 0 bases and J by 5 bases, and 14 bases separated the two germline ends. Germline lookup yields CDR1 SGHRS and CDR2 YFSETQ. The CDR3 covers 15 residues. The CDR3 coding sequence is TGCGCCAGCAGCTTGGACGGGACCGGATTTTATGGCTACACCTTC. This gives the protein CASSLDGTGFYGYTF.

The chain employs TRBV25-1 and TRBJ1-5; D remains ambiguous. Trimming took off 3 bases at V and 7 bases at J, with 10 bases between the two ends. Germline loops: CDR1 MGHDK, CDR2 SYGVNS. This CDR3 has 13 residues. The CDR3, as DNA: TGTGCCAGCAGTGAGGCAGGTTACCAGCCCCAGCATTTT. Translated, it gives CASSEAGYQPQHF.

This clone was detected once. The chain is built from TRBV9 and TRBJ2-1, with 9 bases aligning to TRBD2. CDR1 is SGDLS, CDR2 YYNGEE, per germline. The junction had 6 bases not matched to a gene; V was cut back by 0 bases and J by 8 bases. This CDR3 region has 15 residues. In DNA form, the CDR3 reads TGTGCCAGCAGCGTAGGCGGGGGGGAGGCCGATGAGCAGTTCTTC. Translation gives CASSVGGGEADEQFF.

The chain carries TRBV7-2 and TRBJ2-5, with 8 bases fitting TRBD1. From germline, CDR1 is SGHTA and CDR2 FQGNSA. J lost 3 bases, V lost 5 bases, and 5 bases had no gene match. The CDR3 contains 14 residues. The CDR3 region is CASSPNRGKETQYF. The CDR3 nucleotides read TGTGCCAGCAGCCCTAACAGGGGGAAAGAGACCCAGTACTTC. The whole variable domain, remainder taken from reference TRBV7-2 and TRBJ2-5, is GAGVSQSPSNKVTEKGKDVELRCDPISGHTALYWYRQSLGQGLEFLIYFQGNSAPDKSGLPSDRFSAERTGGSVSTLTIQRTQQEDSAVYLCASSPNRGKETQYFGPGTRLLVL.

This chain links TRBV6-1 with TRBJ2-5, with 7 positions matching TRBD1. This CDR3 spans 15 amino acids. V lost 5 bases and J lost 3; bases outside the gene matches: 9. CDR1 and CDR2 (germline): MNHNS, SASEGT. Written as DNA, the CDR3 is TGTGCCAGCAGTCCCCGGAGCAGGGGGAAAGAGACCCAGTACTTC. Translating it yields CASSPRSRGKETQYF.

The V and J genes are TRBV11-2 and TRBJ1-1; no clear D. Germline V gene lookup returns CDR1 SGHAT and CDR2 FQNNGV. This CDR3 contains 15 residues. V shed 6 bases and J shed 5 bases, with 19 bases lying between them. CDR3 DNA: TGTGCCAGCAGTTCCTACTTCCCGTCTGGGACTGAAGCTTTCTTT. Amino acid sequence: CASSSYFPSGTEAFF.

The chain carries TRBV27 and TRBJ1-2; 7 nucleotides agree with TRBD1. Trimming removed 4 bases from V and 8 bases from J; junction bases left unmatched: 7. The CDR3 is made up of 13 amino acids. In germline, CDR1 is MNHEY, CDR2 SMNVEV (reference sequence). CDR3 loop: CASSSQTGKGYTF. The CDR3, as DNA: TGTGCCAGCAGTTCCCAGACAGGGAAGGGCTACACCTTC.

The chain's CDR3 is CASSPDSQETQYF. In nucleotides, the CDR3 is TGCGCCAGCAGCCCCGACAGCCAAGAGACCCAGTACTTC. This chain joins TRBV5-1 and TRBJ2-5, with D perhaps TRBD1 (5 bases). Germline lookup yields CDR1 SGHRS and CDR2 YFSETQ. Trimming cost V 4 bases and J 1 base, with 8 bases left between them. This CDR3 contains 13 residues.

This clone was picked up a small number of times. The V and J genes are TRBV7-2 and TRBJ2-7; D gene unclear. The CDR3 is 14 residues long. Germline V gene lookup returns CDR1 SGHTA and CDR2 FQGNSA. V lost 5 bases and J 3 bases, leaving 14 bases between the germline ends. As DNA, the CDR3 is TGTGCCAGCAGCCCCGACTCGTTGATCTACGAGCAGTACTTC. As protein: CASSPDSLIYEQYF.

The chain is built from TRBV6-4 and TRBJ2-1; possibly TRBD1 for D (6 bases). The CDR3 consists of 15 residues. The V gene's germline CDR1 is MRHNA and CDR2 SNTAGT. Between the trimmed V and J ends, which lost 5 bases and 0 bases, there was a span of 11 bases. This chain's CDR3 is CASSPTGSSYNEQFF. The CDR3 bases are TGTGCCAGCAGTCCGACAGGAAGCTCCTACAATGAGCAGTTCTTC.

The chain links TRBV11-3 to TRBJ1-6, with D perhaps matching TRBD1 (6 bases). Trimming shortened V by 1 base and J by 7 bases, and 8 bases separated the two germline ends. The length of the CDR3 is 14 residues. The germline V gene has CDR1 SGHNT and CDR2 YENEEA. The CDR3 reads CASSLGGRNSPLHF. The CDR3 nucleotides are TGTGCCAGCAGCTTAGGGGGGCGGAATTCACCCCTCCACTTT.

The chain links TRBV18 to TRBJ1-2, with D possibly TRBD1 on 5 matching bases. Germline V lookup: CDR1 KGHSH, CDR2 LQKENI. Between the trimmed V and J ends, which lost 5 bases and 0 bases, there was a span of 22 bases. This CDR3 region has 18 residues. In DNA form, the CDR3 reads TGTGCCAGCTCATCAGGAGGGGACCCAAGGGCTACTAACTATGGCTACACCTTC. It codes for CASSSGGDPRATNYGYTF.

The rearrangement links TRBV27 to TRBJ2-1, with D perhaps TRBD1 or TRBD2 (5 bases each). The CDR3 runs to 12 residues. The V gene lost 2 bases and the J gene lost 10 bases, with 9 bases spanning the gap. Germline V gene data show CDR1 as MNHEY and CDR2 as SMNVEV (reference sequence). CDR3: CASSLGGVEQFF. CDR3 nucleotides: TGTGCCAGCAGTTTAGGGGGTGTGGAGCAGTTCTTC.

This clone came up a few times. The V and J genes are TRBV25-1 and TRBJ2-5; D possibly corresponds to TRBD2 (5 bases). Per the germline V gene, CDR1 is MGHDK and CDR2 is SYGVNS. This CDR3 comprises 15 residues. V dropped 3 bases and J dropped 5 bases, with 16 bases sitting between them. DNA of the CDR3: TGTGCCAGCAGTGACCTGGGAGCACCCGGGGAGACCCAGTACTTC. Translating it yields CASSDLGAPGETQYF.

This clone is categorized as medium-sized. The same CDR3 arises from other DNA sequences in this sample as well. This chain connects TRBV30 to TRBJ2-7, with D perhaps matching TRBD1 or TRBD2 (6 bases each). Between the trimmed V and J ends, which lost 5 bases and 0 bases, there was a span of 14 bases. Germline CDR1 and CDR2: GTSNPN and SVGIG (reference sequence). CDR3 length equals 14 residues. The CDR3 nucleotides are TGTGCCTGGCAGAGGGGGGTACACTCCTACGAGCAGTACTTC. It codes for CAWQRGVHSYEQYF.

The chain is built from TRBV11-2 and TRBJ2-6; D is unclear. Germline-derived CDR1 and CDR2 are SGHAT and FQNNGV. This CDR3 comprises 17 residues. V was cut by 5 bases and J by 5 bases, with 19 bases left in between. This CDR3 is CASSQLRQQSRANVLTF. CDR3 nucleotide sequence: TGTGCCAGCAGCCAATTACGGCAACAAAGTCGGGCCAACGTCCTGACTTTC.

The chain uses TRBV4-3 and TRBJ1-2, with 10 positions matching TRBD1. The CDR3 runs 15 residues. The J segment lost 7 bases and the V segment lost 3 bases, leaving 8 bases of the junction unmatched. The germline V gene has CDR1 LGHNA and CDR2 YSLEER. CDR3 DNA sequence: TGCGCCAGCAGCCAGGCTGGGACAGGGGCTGGTGGCTACACCTTC. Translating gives CASSQAGTGAGGYTF.

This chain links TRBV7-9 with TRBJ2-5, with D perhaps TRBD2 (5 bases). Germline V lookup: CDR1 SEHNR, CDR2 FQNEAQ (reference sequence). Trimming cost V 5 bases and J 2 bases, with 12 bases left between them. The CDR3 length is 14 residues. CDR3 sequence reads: CASSHADLQETQYF. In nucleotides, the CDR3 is TGTGCCAGCAGCCATGCGGACTTGCAAGAGACCCAGTACTTC.

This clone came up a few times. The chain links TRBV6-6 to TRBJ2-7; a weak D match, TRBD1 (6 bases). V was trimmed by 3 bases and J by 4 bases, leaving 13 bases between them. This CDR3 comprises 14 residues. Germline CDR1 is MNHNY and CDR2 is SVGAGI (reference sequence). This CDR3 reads CASSYASGVYEQYF. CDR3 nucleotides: TGTGCCAGCAGTTATGCGTCAGGGGTATACGAGCAGTACTTC.

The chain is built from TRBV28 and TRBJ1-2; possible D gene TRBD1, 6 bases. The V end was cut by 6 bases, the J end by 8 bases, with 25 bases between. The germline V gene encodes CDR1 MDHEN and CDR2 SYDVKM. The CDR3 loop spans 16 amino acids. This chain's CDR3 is CASREAGEGNGEGYTF. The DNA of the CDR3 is TGTGCCAGCAGAGAGGCAGGGGAGGGCAACGGGGAGGGCTACACCTTC.

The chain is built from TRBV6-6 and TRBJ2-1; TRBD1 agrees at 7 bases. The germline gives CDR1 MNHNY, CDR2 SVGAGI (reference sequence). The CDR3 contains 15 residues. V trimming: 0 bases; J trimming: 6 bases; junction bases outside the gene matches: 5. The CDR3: CASSYSEGAGNEQFF. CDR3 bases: TGTGCCAGCAGTTACTCCGAGGGGGCGGGCAATGAGCAGTTCTTC.

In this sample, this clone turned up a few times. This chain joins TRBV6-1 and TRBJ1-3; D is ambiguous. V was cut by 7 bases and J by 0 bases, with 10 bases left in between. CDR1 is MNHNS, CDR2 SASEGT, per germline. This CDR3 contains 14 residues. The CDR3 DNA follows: TGTGCCAGCACTTGGTCCCTCTCTGGAAACACCATATATTTT. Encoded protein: CASTWSLSGNTIYF.

The CDR3 DNA reads as TGTGCCAGCAGCCCCCAGGGGAGGAACACCGGGGAGCTGTTTTTT. Protein: CASSPQGRNTGELFF. The chain links TRBV7-2 to TRBJ2-2; D might be TRBD1 (6 bases). Germline V gene lookup returns CDR1 SGHTA and CDR2 FQGNSA. There are 15 residues in the CDR3. The germline V and J ends were trimmed by 5 bases and 1 base, with 11 bases remaining between them.

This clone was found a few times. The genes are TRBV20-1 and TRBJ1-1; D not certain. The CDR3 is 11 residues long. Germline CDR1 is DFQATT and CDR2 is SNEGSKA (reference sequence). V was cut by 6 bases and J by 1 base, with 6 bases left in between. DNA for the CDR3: TGCAGTGCCGGCCAGAACACTGAAGCTTTCTTT. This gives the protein CSAGQNTEAFF.

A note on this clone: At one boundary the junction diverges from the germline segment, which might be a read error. CDR3 in DNA: TGTGCCAGCAGCCAAGCCGGGGTGAACACCGAAGCTTTCTTT. Encoded protein: CASSQAGVNTEAFF. This sequence joins TRBV7-8 and TRBJ1-1; D is uncertain. The CDR3 length is 14 residues. The germline gives CDR1 SGHVS, CDR2 FQNEAQ.

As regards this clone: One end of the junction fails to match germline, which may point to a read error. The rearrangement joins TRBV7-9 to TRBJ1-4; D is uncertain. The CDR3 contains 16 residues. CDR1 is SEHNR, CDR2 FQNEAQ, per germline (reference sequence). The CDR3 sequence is CASSQSMSRWTEKLFF. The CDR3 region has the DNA TGCGCCAGCAGCCAAAGCATGTCGCGTTGGACCGAAAAACTGTTTTTT.

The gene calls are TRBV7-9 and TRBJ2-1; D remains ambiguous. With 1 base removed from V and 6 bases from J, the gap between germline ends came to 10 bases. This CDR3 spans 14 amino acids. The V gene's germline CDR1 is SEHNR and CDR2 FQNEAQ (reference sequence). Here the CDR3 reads CASSLGYDGNEQFF. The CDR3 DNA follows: TGTGCCAGCAGCTTAGGATATGACGGCAATGAGCAGTTCTTC. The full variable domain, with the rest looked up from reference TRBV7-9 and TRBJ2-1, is DTGVSQNPRHKITKRGQNVTFRCDPISEHNRLYWYRQTLGQGPEFLTYFQNEAQLEKSRLLSDRFSAERPKGSFSTLEIQRTEQGDSAMYLCASSLGYDGNEQFFGPGTRLTVL.

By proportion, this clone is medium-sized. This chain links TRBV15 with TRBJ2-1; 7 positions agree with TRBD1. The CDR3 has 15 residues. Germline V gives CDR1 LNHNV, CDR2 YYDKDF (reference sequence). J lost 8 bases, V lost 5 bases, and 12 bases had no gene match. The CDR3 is CATSLDRVEIHEQFF. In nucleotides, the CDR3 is TGTGCCACCAGCCTAGACAGGGTCGAGATCCATGAGCAGTTCTTC.

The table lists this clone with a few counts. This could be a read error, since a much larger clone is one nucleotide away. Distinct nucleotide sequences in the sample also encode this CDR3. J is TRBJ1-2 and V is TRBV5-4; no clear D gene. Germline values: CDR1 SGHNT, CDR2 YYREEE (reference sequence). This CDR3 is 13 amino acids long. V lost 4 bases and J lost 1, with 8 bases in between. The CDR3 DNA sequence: TGTGCCAGCAGCCCCGATGGTAACTATGGCTACACCTTC. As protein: CASSPDGNYGYTF.

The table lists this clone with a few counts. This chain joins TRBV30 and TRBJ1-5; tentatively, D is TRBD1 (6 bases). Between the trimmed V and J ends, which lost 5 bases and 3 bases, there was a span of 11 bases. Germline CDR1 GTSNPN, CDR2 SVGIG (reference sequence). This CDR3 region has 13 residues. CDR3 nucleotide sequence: TGTGCCTGGGGAGGACAGTTCAATCAGCCCCAGCATTTT. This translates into CAWGGQFNQPQHF.